The 2 T cell receptor beta chains presented below share a single source sample, sequenced in a study of response to subunit inactivated influenza vaccine (dated by TCRdb to between 2017 and 2018). Library preparation employed RT-PCR. The sequencer was an Illumina HiSeq 2500. TCRdb reanalyzed the raw reads on its own, using fastp at Q25 for trimming and MiXCR for clone calling, and kept in-frame beta chains. CDR3 protein duplicates are merged, each entry listing the most common genes and DNA. The sample table holds 530,000 or so distinct CDR3 sequences, of which approximately 10% were seen once. The ten largest account for roughly 10% of the sample. Sequencing used PBMCs from blood, obtained on the day of vaccination. The receptors were sampled from a man aged 45-65 years who received an inactivated influenza vaccine. Donor details come from another sample of the same person, matched by shared clones.

The genes are TRBV18 and TRBJ2-7; TRBD1 matches at 9 bases. The ends lost 3 bases at V and 7 bases at J; junction bases unmatched: 10. The germline CDR1 and CDR2 sequences are KGHSH and LQKENI. The CDR3 extends over 15 amino acids. This CDR3 is CASSPTTGGIGEQYF. DNA of the CDR3: TGTGCCAGCTCACCTACGACAGGGGGAATAGGGGAGCAGTACTTC.

This chain uses TRBV3-1 with TRBJ2-1, with D possibly TRBD2 on 7 matching bases. CDR1 and CDR2 from the germline V gene are LGHDT and YNNKEL (reference sequence). CDR3 length: 15 amino acids. Between the trimmed V and J ends, which lost 4 bases and 6 bases, there was a span of 16 bases. The CDR3, as DNA: TGTGCCAGCAGCCCCTTTTCCGGGGGGCTCAATGAGCAGTTCTTC. It yields the protein CASSPFSGGLNEQFF.